These 27 T cell receptor beta chains came from one sample sequenced in a study of CD8 T cells in ankylosing spondylitis. TCRdb re-analysed the 5' RACE reads in MiXCR, keeping a single row per CDR3 protein. Of 100,000 to 150,000 distinct CDR3 sequences listed, roughly an eighth are singletons. The sequenced sample consisted of blood, either unsorted or a sorted T cell fraction (not recorded which). These receptors were obtained from a female donor with ankylosing spondylitis or in good health (not recorded which).

The genes are TRBV30 and TRBJ2-5, with 8 nucleotides matching TRBD2. The V segment lost 2 bases and the J segment 4 bases; nucleotides outside the gene matches: 6. CDR3 size: 14 residues. Germline lookup yields CDR1 GTSNPN and CDR2 SVGIG (reference sequence). CDR3 in amino acids: CAWSKGLAAETQYF. As DNA, the CDR3 is TGTGCCTGGAGTAAAGGACTAGCTGCAGAGACCCAGTACTTC.

This clonotype was seen many times. The V call is TRBV27, the J call TRBJ2-1; possibly TRBD2 for D (5 bases). This CDR3 contains 13 residues. CDR1 is MNHEY, CDR2 SMNVEV, per germline (reference sequence). Trimming stripped 7 bases from V and 7 bases from J, with 14 bases between. The CDR3 loop is CASTRLSSNEQFF. The DNA of the CDR3 is TGTGCCAGCACCAGACTATCGAGTAATGAGCAGTTCTTC.

V usage is TRBV3-1 and J usage is TRBJ2-7; D may be TRBD2 (6 bases). The CDR3 has 15 amino acids. Germline values: CDR1 LGHDT, CDR2 YNNKEL (reference sequence). V was cut by 0 bases and J by 3 bases, with 12 bases left in between. CDR3 sequence (DNA): TGTGCCAGCAGCCAAGAGATCCCGGGGGACTACGAGCAGTACTTC. It translates to CASSQEIPGDYEQYF.

This clonotype turned up a few times. V usage is TRBV7-2 and J usage is TRBJ1-2; 7 positions agree with TRBD1. In germline, CDR1 is SGHTA, CDR2 FQGNSA. This CDR3 contains 15 residues. V lost 3 bases, J lost 4 bases, and 8 bases stayed unmatched. The chain's CDR3 is CASSFLGQHLYGYTF. CDR3 in DNA: TGTGCCAGCAGCTTTCTGGGACAGCACCTCTATGGCTACACCTTC.

This clonotype came up a few times. This rearrangement joins TRBV9 to TRBJ2-3; 7 positions match TRBD2. Germline assignment: CDR1 SGDLS and CDR2 YYNGEE. The CDR3 loop spans 16 amino acids. The V and J ends lost 0 bases and 1 base, in that order; junction bases with no gene match: 5. CDR3 DNA sequence: TGTGCCAGCAGCGTAGACCTAGCGGCCCGCACAGATACGCAGTATTTT. Its translation is CASSVDLAARTDTQYF.

The chain joins TRBV27 to TRBJ2-1, with 10 bases lining up with TRBD1. The ends lost 5 bases at V and 6 bases at J; junction bases unmatched: 10. The CDR3 extends over 16 amino acids. Per germline, CDR1 MNHEY and CDR2 SMNVEV (reference sequence). DNA of the CDR3: TGTGCCAGCAGTCCATCACATCGGACAGGGGGCAATGAGCAGTTCTTC. It encodes CASSPSHRTGGNEQFF.

The V call is TRBV11-2, the J call TRBJ1-5, with D unclear. Trimming took off 4 bases at V and 2 bases at J, with 12 bases between the two ends. The CDR3 is made up of 15 amino acids. Per germline, CDR1 SGHAT and CDR2 FQNNGV. Here the CDR3 DNA reads TGTGCCAGCAGCTACGGGCTGGGCGGCAATCAGCCCCAGCATTTT. Protein: CASSYGLGGNQPQHF.

This clonotype appeared a few times. This chain joins TRBV2 and TRBJ1-2; 9 bases are shared with TRBD1. V was clipped by 6 bases and J by 4 bases; unmatched bases: 3. The CDR3 sequence is 13 residues long. Germline V lookup: CDR1 SNHLY, CDR2 FYNNEI. The CDR3 loop reads CASRGQGRYGYTF. The DNA for the CDR3 is TGTGCCAGCAGGGGACAGGGCCGCTATGGCTACACCTTC.

Comment on this clonotype: This may stem from a read error, because a much larger clone lies one nucleotide away. This rearrangement joins TRBV29-1 to TRBJ2-5; TRBD1 or TRBD2 may be the D gene (5 bases each). Germline CDR1 is SQVTM and CDR2 is ANQGSEA. This CDR3 is 10 amino acids long. This CDR3 reads CSVVGETHYF. The CDR3 DNA sequence: TGCAGCGTCGTGGGGGAGACCCATTACTTC. The variable domain in full, with the rest retrieved from reference TRBV29-1 and TRBJ2-5, is SAVISQKPSRDICQRGTSLTIQCQVDSQVTMMFWYRQQPGQSLTLIATANQGSEATYESGFVIDKFPISRPNLTFSTLTVSNMSPEDSSIYLCSVVGETHYFGPGTRLLVL.

This clonotype was seen only a few times. The chain employs TRBV6-1 and TRBJ2-7; TRBD1 is a possible D gene (6 bases). Germline values: CDR1 MNHNS, CDR2 SASEGT. V was cut by 5 bases and J by 3 bases, with 23 bases left in between. CDR3 length equals 17 residues. This CDR3 is CASSPGQGSPNFYEQYF. In DNA form, the CDR3 reads TGTGCCAGCAGTCCAGGGCAGGGGTCCCCAAATTTCTACGAGCAGTACTTC.

The chain uses TRBV2 and TRBJ2-1, with a possible D match to TRBD2 (7 bases). V lost 4 bases and J 9 bases, leaving 16 bases between the germline ends. The CDR3 spans 14 residues. Germline V lookup: CDR1 SNHLY, CDR2 FYNNEI. CDR3 amino acids: CASSVEGGPGEQFF. In nucleotides, the CDR3 is TGTGCCAGCAGTGTAGAGGGGGGGCCGGGTGAGCAGTTCTTC.

This clonotype was observed a few times. This sequence joins TRBV5-1 and TRBJ1-2, with D maybe TRBD1 (6 bases). This CDR3 is 11 amino acids long. The germline CDR1 and CDR2 sequences are SGHRS and YFSETQ. The germline V and J ends were trimmed by 3 bases and 7 bases, with 7 bases remaining between them. As DNA, the CDR3 is TGCGCCAGCAGCTGGGGGCTTGGCTACACCTTC. Amino acid sequence: CASSWGLGYTF. The full variable domain, rest sourced from reference TRBV5-1 and TRBJ1-2, is KAGVTQTPRYLIKTRGQQVTLSCSPISGHRSVSWYQQTPGQGLQFLFEYFSETQRNKGNFPGRFSGRQFSNSRSEMNVSTLELGDSALYLCASSWGLGYTFGSGTRLTVV.

This clonotype was recorded a few times. This rearrangement joins TRBV6-5 to TRBJ2-1; TRBD2 matches at 7 bases. This CDR3 contains 17 residues. Germline V lookup: CDR1 MNHEY, CDR2 SVGAGI. The V segment lost 0 bases and the J segment 6 bases; nucleotides outside the gene matches: 11. CDR3 coding DNA: TGTGCCAGCAGTTACTCCTTTGCGGGAGCGGTTAGCAATGAGCAGTTCTTC. This encodes CASSYSFAGAVSNEQFF.

Details on this clonotype: This clone may be a read error of a much larger clone one base away. This chain connects TRBV28 to TRBJ2-1; 8 nucleotides line up with TRBD1. This CDR3 has 15 amino acids. Looked up from germline, CDR1 is MDHEN and CDR2 is SYDVKM. This chain's CDR3 is CVSRTGQAVWDEQFF. Written as DNA, the CDR3 is TGTGTCAGCAGGACGGGACAGGCTGTTTGGGATGAGCAGTTCTTC.

This chain connects TRBV5-1 to TRBJ2-5; D may be TRBD2 (6 bases). CDR1 is SGHRS and CDR2 is YFSETQ in the germline V gene. The CDR3 is made up of 13 amino acids. Trimming took 6 bases from V and 5 from J, leaving 14 bases between them. This CDR3 reads CASNLAVLETQYF. For the CDR3, the DNA is TGCGCCAGCAACTTAGCGGTCCTCGAGACCCAGTACTTC.

This clonotype appeared many times. J is TRBJ2-2 and V is TRBV12-3 or TRBV12-4; TRBD1 matches 10 bases. Trimming took 5 bases from V and 8 from J; bases not matched to a gene: 5. The CDR3 has 14 amino acids. In nucleotides, the CDR3 is TGTGCCAGCAGTCCGGGACAGGGGAAAGGGGAGCTGTTTTTT. It specifies CASSPGQGKGELFF.

This clonotype was detected ten times or more. In DNA form, the CDR3 reads TGTGCCATCAGTGAGACTCGCGGGGCTACCTACGAGCAGTACTTC. Its translation is CAISETRGATYEQYF. The chain has TRBV10-3 and TRBJ2-7; D perhaps matches TRBD2 (6 bases). V was cut by 2 bases and J by 2 bases, with 13 bases left in between. There are 15 residues in the CDR3. The germline CDR1 and CDR2 sequences are ENHRY and SYGVKD.

Regarding this clonotype: This may arise from a read error, as a much more abundant clone is one base away. The chain recombines TRBV20-1 with TRBJ2-5, with D unclear. Trimming removed 4 bases from V and 7 bases from J, with 13 bases in between. CDR1 and CDR2 from the germline V gene are DFQATT and SNEGSKA (reference sequence). The CDR3 extends over 12 amino acids. In DNA, the CDR3 is TGCAGTGCTAATTTTGTAGTGGGGACCCAGTACTTC. It specifies CSANFVVGTQYF.

This clonotype has just a few counts. J is TRBJ2-1 and V is TRBV11-3; D may match TRBD1 or TRBD2 (5 bases each). Germline-derived CDR1 and CDR2 are SGHNT and YENEEA. This CDR3 comprises 13 residues. V was trimmed by 4 bases and J by 9 bases, leaving 13 bases between them. In DNA, the CDR3 is TGTGCCAGCAGCTCCCCCACTAGGGGTGAGCAGTTCTTC. This encodes CASSSPTRGEQFF. The full variable domain, rest sourced from reference TRBV11-3 and TRBJ2-1, is EAGVVQSPRYKIIEKKQPVAFWCNPISGHNTLYWYLQNLGQGPELLIRYENEEAVDDSQLPKDRFSAERLKGVDSTLKIQPAELGDSAVYLCASSSPTRGEQFFGPGTRLTVL.

This clonotype has a count of ten or more. The rearrangement uses TRBV5-5 and TRBJ2-4; D gene unclear. The CDR3 is 15 residues long. Germline CDR1 reads SGHKS; CDR2 reads YYEKEE (reference sequence). The V end was cut by 4 bases, the J end by 1 base, with 12 bases between. Written as DNA, the CDR3 is TGTGCCAGCAGCCACATGGCGGACGCCAAAAACATTCAGTACTTC. Its protein product is CASSHMADAKNIQYF.

This clonotype was detected many times. The CDR3, as DNA: TGTGCCAGCTCACTCCAAGCGGGGGATCTCACCGGGGAGCTGTTTTTT. Its translation: CASSLQAGDLTGELFF. This chain links TRBV18 with TRBJ2-2; 8 nucleotides agree with TRBD2. Germline CDR1 and CDR2: KGHSH and LQKENI. V lost 4 bases, J lost 4 bases, and 8 bases stayed unmatched. This CDR3 spans 16 amino acids.

This clonotype was found a few times. In DNA, the CDR3 is TGTGCCAGCAGCACTAGACTAGCGGGATACCAAGAGACCCAGTACTTC. Translation gives CASSTRLAGYQETQYF. The chain links TRBV27 to TRBJ2-5; 11 nucleotides agree with TRBD2. CDR1 is MNHEY, CDR2 SMNVEV, per germline (reference sequence). There are 16 residues in the CDR3. Unmatched junction bases numbered 6, after V lost 6 bases and J lost 0 bases.

The sample holds many counts of this clonotype. The chain joins TRBV24-1 to TRBJ2-1, with a tentative D call TRBD2 (6 bases). Trimming took 0 bases from V and 4 from J, leaving 12 bases between them. The CDR3 totals 16 residues. The germline gives CDR1 KGHDR, CDR2 SFDVKD. This CDR3 is CATSDLGAGEYNEQFF. The CDR3 DNA sequence: TGTGCCACCAGTGATTTGGGAGCGGGCGAATACAATGAGCAGTTCTTC.

Many counts were recorded for this clonotype. V gene TRBV29-1 combines with J gene TRBJ2-3; D is unclear. The ends were cut back, 7 bases at V and 2 bases at J, with 7 bases in the middle. The CDR3 has 11 amino acids. Germline values: CDR1 SQVTM, CDR2 ANQGSEA. The CDR3 loop is CSATDTDTQYF. The CDR3, as DNA: TGCAGCGCGACCGACACAGATACGCAGTATTTT.

This clonotype was counted many times. The CDR3 sequence is CASSYSYEQYF. The CDR3 nucleotides read TGTGCCAGCAGTTACTCCTACGAGCAGTACTTC. The chain is built from TRBV12-3 or TRBV12-4 and TRBJ2-7; no definite D call. This CDR3 is built from 11 residues. The V end lost 4 bases, the J end lost 0 bases, and 1 base lay between the germline ends.

This clonotype occurred a few times. The chain recombines TRBV7-2 with TRBJ1-5; D gene unclear. Germline V gene data show CDR1 as SGHTA and CDR2 as FQGNSA. The CDR3 runs to 14 residues. With 5 bases removed from V and 4 bases from J, the gap between germline ends came to 12 bases. CDR3 loop: CASSRRIANQPQHF. The CDR3 DNA is TGTGCCAGCAGCCGACGAATAGCAAATCAGCCCCAGCATTTT.

The genes are TRBV20-1 and TRBJ2-1; D gene ambiguous. Germline loops: CDR1 DFQATT, CDR2 SNEGSKA (reference sequence). The CDR3 sequence is 15 residues long. V was shortened by 1 base and J by 2 bases, with 12 bases between the two germline ends. CDR3 nucleotide sequence: TGCAGTGCTAGAGGACTGCACCTTACCTACAATGAGCAGTTCTTC. This translates into CSARGLHLTYNEQFF.